The 25 T cell receptor beta chains listed next were all sequenced from one sample in a study of OX40 agonist ivuxolimab in advanced cancers. Receptor libraries were prepared by the immunoSEQ multiplex PCR assay. In TCRdb, the immuneACCESS table is reduced to in-frame sequences with V and J assigned. These tables do not hold every clone; where another copy was compared, an unresolved V gene accounts for under half, and the others remain unexplained. This sample is represented by around 94,000 clones; roughly 88% of them were singletons. Of the sample, roughly 3.8% falls within the top ten clones. Here the sequenced sample was CD4+ or CD8+ T cells sorted from blood, taken in a trial of the OX40 agonist ivuxolimab. Every receptor here comes from an adult with an advanced solid tumor such as melanoma, head and neck, liver or kidney cancer.

The chain combines TRBV11-2 with TRBJ1-3, with D hard to call. The CDR3 runs 13 residues. Trimming pared 7 bases from V and 6 bases from J, leaving 13 bases between. Germline V lookup: CDR1 SGHAT, CDR2 FQNNGV. The DNA of the CDR3 is TGTGCCAGCACCTCCATCGAAATAAACACCATATATTTT. It codes for CASTSIEINTIYF.

J is TRBJ2-1 and V is TRBV28, with a tentative D call TRBD2 (5 bases). Trimming left V 5 bases short and J 0 bases short, with 14 bases between. Germline CDR1 MDHEN, CDR2 SYDVKM. CDR3 size: 16 residues. The CDR3 DNA reads as TGTGCCAGCAGTCAGGCGGGCGCTAGCTCCTACAATGAGCAGTTCTTC. Amino acid sequence: CASSQAGASSYNEQFF.

The CDR3, as DNA: TGTGCCAGCAGTGCCCAAATGGGGCCCAACTCCTACGAGCAGTACTTC. It yields the protein CASSAQMGPNSYEQYF. V is TRBV2 and J is TRBJ2-7; tentatively, D is TRBD1 (5 bases). The V and J ends lost 4 bases and 0 bases respectively, with 16 bases between them. The germline V gene encodes CDR1 SNHLY and CDR2 FYNNEI. The CDR3 contains 16 residues.

Written as DNA, the CDR3 is TGTGCCAGCAGTTTCGACGCAGGTTCAACTAATGAAAAACTGTTTTTT. Translation: CASSFDAGSTNEKLFF. The V and J genes are TRBV6-5 and TRBJ1-4; unclear D gene. V was shortened by 4 bases and J by 0 bases, with 12 bases between the two germline ends. This CDR3 is built from 16 residues. The germline V gene encodes CDR1 MNHEY and CDR2 SVGAGI.

This chain uses TRBV19 with TRBJ1-2, with TRBD1 matching over 10 bases. The CDR3 totals 13 residues. Looked up from germline, CDR1 is LNHDA and CDR2 is SQIVND (reference sequence). V lost 4 bases to trimming and J lost 6 bases; unmatched junction nucleotides: 2. The CDR3 spells CASSTGTGDGYTF. DNA of the CDR3: TGTGCCAGTAGTACCGGGACAGGGGATGGCTACACCTTC. Together with reference TRBV19 and TRBJ1-2, the CDR3 gives the full variable domain: DGGITQSPKYLFRKEGQNVTLSCEQNLNHDAMYWYRQDPGQGLRLIYYSQIVNDFQKGDIAEGYSVSREKKESFPLTVTSAQKNPTAFYLCASSTGTGDGYTFGSGTRLTVV.

The J gene is TRBJ2-7, the V gene TRBV5-1; D is undetermined. This CDR3 is built from 13 residues. V lost 4 bases and J lost 2, with 10 bases in between. Per germline, CDR1 SGHRS and CDR2 YFSETQ. CDR3 nucleotides: TGCGCCAGCAGCCAACATGGAACCTACGAGCAGTACTTC. Its protein product is CASSQHGTYEQYF.

J is TRBJ2-3 and V is TRBV25-1; D gene ambiguous. In germline, CDR1 is MGHDK, CDR2 SYGVNS. The CDR3 extends over 11 amino acids. V shed 3 bases and J shed 4 bases, with 2 bases lying between them. CDR3 residues: CASSDPDTQYF. The CDR3 nucleotides read TGTGCCAGCAGTGACCCAGATACGCAGTATTTT.

V usage is TRBV14 and J usage is TRBJ1-1, with 8 nucleotides matching TRBD1. The V gene's germline CDR1 is SGHDN and CDR2 FVKESK. The V segment lost 2 bases and the J segment 0 bases; nucleotides outside the gene matches: 14. The CDR3 is made up of 19 amino acids. In DNA form, the CDR3 reads TGTGCCAGCAGCCAAATACCTCCGACAGGGGTAATGATGAACACTGAAGCTTTCTTT. It translates to CASSQIPPTGVMMNTEAFF.

This clone showed up just once. The chain recombines TRBV19 with TRBJ1-4; a weak D match, TRBD1 (5 bases). This CDR3 is 16 amino acids long. Germline CDR1 and CDR2: LNHDA and SQIVND (reference sequence). V lost 3 bases to trimming and J lost 0 bases, with 11 bases between them. CDR3 sequence: CASSIFGGTTNEKLFF. The CDR3 nucleotides are TGTGCCAGTAGTATCTTTGGGGGGACAACTAATGAAAAACTGTTTTTT.

V is TRBV19 and J is TRBJ2-7; TRBD1 matches at 9 bases. This CDR3 comprises 14 residues. V lost 4 bases to trimming and J lost 0 bases; unmatched junction nucleotides: 1. From germline, CDR1 is LNHDA and CDR2 SQIVND (reference sequence). CDR3 bases: TGTGCCAGTAGTACGACAGGGGGCTCCTACGAGCAGTACTTC. This codes for CASSTTGGSYEQYF.

The CDR3 loop reads CASSTGPGGNQPQHF. CDR3 nucleotide sequence: TGTGCCAGCAGCACAGGGCCCGGGGGCAATCAGCCCCAGCATTTT. This chain links TRBV2 with TRBJ1-5; a possible D gene is TRBD1 (6 bases). Germline CDR1 and CDR2: SNHLY and FYNNEI. Trimming stripped 6 bases from V and 2 bases from J, with 14 bases between. The CDR3 has 15 amino acids.

This clone showed up just once. The CDR3 DNA follows: TGTGCCAGCACTTTGGACAGACTTGGAAACACCATATATTTT. Translating it yields CASTLDRLGNTIYF. This sequence joins TRBV6-1 and TRBJ1-3; possibly TRBD1 for D (6 bases). The length of the CDR3 is 14 residues. Trimming shortened V by 7 bases and J by 3 bases, and 13 bases separated the two germline ends. Per germline, CDR1 MNHNS and CDR2 SASEGT.

This clone was counted a single time. The chain is built from TRBV27 and TRBJ2-7; 8 nucleotides line up with TRBD1. V shed 5 bases and J 5 bases; nucleotides not matched to a gene: 11. Per the germline V gene, CDR1 is MNHEY and CDR2 is SMNVEV (reference sequence). The CDR3 loop spans 15 amino acids. CDR3 region: CASSRKGQGSHEQYF. In DNA form, the CDR3 reads TGTGCCAGCAGTAGAAAAGGACAGGGCAGCCACGAGCAGTACTTC.

This clone was seen a single time. The chain links TRBV2 to TRBJ2-2; a weak D match, TRBD2 (7 bases). This CDR3 comprises 13 residues. Germline V gives CDR1 SNHLY, CDR2 FYNNEI. V lost 7 bases to trimming and J lost 7 bases, with 13 bases between them. Here the CDR3 reads CASKGGLGGELFF. The CDR3, as DNA: TGTGCCAGCAAGGGGGGGCTTGGCGGGGAGCTGTTTTTT.

This clone occurred once. The V and J genes are TRBV9 and TRBJ2-3, with D uncertain. Germline values: CDR1 SGDLS, CDR2 YYNGEE. V lost 0 bases and J 4 bases, leaving 6 bases between the germline ends. This CDR3 has 13 amino acids. The CDR3 DNA reads TGTGCCAGCAGCGTAGGAGGCCCAGATACGCAGTATTTT. Its translation: CASSVGGPDTQYF.

V and J are TRBV10-1 and TRBJ2-1; a weak D match, TRBD1 (5 bases). The V and J ends lost 3 bases and 5 bases respectively, with 14 bases between them. The CDR3 covers 15 residues. Germline CDR1 reads WNHNN; CDR2 reads SYGVQD (reference sequence). CDR3 residues: CASSESQDMHNEQFF. The CDR3 DNA sequence: TGCGCCAGCAGTGAATCCCAGGACATGCACAATGAGCAGTTCTTC.

The gene calls are TRBV10-2 and TRBJ1-1; D may be TRBD1 (5 bases). The ends were cut back, 6 bases at V and 7 bases at J, with 12 bases in the middle. The CDR3 has 12 amino acids. The germline V gene encodes CDR1 WSHSY and CDR2 SAAADI. CDR3 sequence reads: CASRGEEGEAFF. The CDR3 DNA reads as TGCGCCAGCAGGGGGGAGGAGGGTGAAGCTTTCTTT.

V gene TRBV2 combines with J gene TRBJ1-5; a possible D gene is TRBD1 (6 bases). V lost 8 bases and J 1 base, leaving 15 bases between the germline ends. This CDR3 comprises 15 residues. The germline CDR1 and CDR2 sequences are SNHLY and FYNNEI. The CDR3 DNA follows: TGTGCCAGCGGAGAACAGGGCTTCAGCAATCAGCCCCAGCATTTT. The encoded protein is CASGEQGFSNQPQHF.

V and J are TRBV4-1 and TRBJ2-2, with D hard to call. Between the trimmed V and J ends, which lost 0 bases and 4 bases, there was a span of 12 bases. Germline V gene sequence: CDR1 MGHRA, CDR2 YSYEKL. CDR3 size: 16 residues. The CDR3 DNA follows: TGCGCCAGCAGCCAAGAAGAGACGACTGTCACCGGGGAGCTGTTTTTT. It specifies CASSQEETTVTGELFF.

This clone was found a few times. CDR3 nucleotide sequence: TGTGCCAGCAGCTTGCGTTCGGGGGGCTATTCCTACGAGCAGTACTTC. Protein product: CASSLRSGGYSYEQYF. The chain carries TRBV5-6 and TRBJ2-7, with D possibly TRBD2 on 7 matching bases. The CDR3 contains 16 residues. With 1 base removed from V and 1 base from J, the gap between germline ends came to 15 bases. Germline V CDR1 and CDR2: SGHDT, YYEEEE. The full variable domain, rest sourced from reference TRBV5-6 and TRBJ2-7, is DAGVTQSPTHLIKTRGQQVTLRCSPKSGHDTVSWYQQALGQGPQFIFQYYEEEERQRGNFPDRFSGHQFPNYSSELNVNALLLGDSALYLCASSLRSGGYSYEQYFGPGTRLTVT.

The V gene is TRBV30, the J gene TRBJ2-1; 10 bases align to TRBD1. Trimming removed 0 bases from V and 7 bases from J; junction bases left unmatched: 3. This CDR3 has 14 amino acids. Per germline, CDR1 GTSNPN and CDR2 SVGIG (reference sequence). CDR3 region: CAWSVGTGVNEQFF. In nucleotides, the CDR3 is TGTGCCTGGAGTGTCGGGACAGGGGTGAATGAGCAGTTCTTC. The whole variable domain, remainder taken from reference TRBV30 and TRBJ2-1, is SQTIHQWPATLVQPVGSPLSLECTVEGTSNPNLYWYRQAAGRGLQLLFYSVGIGQISSEVPQNLSASRPQDRQFILSSKKLLLSDSGFYLCAWSVGTGVNEQFFGPGTRLTVL.

J is TRBJ2-7 and V is TRBV5-1, with 11 nucleotides matching TRBD1. V trimming: 1 base; J trimming: 0 bases; junction bases outside the gene matches: 9. CDR1 and CDR2 (germline): SGHRS, YFSETQ. The CDR3 is 18 residues long. CDR3 nucleotides: TGCGCCAGCAGCTTGATGGGACAGGGGGTTATAGACTCCTACGAGCAGTACTTC. Its protein is CASSLMGQGVIDSYEQYF.

This clone turned up a few times. The chain recombines TRBV30 with TRBJ2-6, with D possibly matching TRBD2 (5 bases). CDR3 length: 16 residues. Germline V gene lookup returns CDR1 GTSNPN and CDR2 SVGIG (reference sequence). Trimming pared 1 base from V and 4 bases from J, leaving 14 bases between. CDR3 protein: CAWSGTAGWGANVLTF. As DNA, the CDR3 is TGTGCCTGGAGTGGGACGGCGGGCTGGGGGGCCAACGTCCTGACTTTC.

The chain uses TRBV28 and TRBJ1-1; 7 nucleotides line up with TRBD1. V gave up 2 bases and J gave up 2 bases; unmatched junction bases: 11. The CDR3 is 17 amino acids. Germline CDR1 MDHEN, CDR2 SYDVKM. The CDR3 here is CASSLQNRQGHNTEAFF. CDR3 in DNA: TGTGCCAGCAGTTTACAGAATAGACAGGGACATAACACTGAAGCTTTCTTT.

This rearrangement joins TRBV27 to TRBJ2-7, with D unclear. The length of the CDR3 is 11 residues. Germline V gene lookup returns CDR1 MNHEY and CDR2 SMNVEV (reference sequence). Between the trimmed V and J ends, which lost 3 bases and 7 bases, there was a span of 7 bases. DNA for the CDR3: TGTGCCAGCAGTTTGATCGGGGAGCAGTACTTC. This sequence encodes CASSLIGEQYF.